Listed below are T cell receptor beta chains from one sample, sequenced in a study of blood T cell repertoires in COVID-19. The repertoire was sequenced with immunoSEQ multiplex PCR; TCRdb's copy has only in-frame clones and lacks some. The profile shows about 480,000 clones, roughly nine tenths of them singletons. Input material: peripheral blood. These receptors came from a man aged 18 to 29 with COVID-19, enrolled during active disease. CDR3s include the opening cysteine and the closing phenylalanine or tryptophan. D genes are given only for firm matches. Size values are once, few and many counts, or a class for expanded clones, and some rows have none.

V	D	size	J	CDR3	DNA
TRBV30	-	-	TRBJ2-1	CAWNWLRLFNEQFF	TGTGCCTGGAATTGGTTGAGACTATTCAATGAGCAGTTCTTC
TRBV9	-	-	TRBJ2-1	CASSVAASSHAYNEQFF	TGTGCCAGCAGCGTAGCCGCCTCGAGTCATGCCTACAATGAGCAGTTCTTC
TRBV12-3/TRBV12-4	-	-	TRBJ2-5	CASSLSGFETQYF	TGTGCCAGCAGTTTGTCTGGCTTTGAGACCCAGTACTTC
TRBV6-5	TRBD2	-	TRBJ2-7	CASSKIAGRSYEQYF	TGTGCCAGCAGCAAGATAGCGGGGCGCTCCTACGAGCAGTACTTC
TRBV6-1	TRBD1	-	TRBJ2-7	CASSEDRGYYEQYF	TGTGCCAGCAGTGAGGACAGGGGGTACTACGAGCAGTACTTC
TRBV19	TRBD2	-	TRBJ2-3	CASSTLAGGYTDTQYF	TGTGCCAGTAGTACCCTAGCGGGAGGGTATACAGATACGCAGTATTTT
TRBV7-9	TRBD1	-	TRBJ2-5	CASSLAREAGGGVVTQYF	TGTGCCAGCAGCTTAGCGAGGGAGGCAGGGGGCGGCGTGGTGACCCAGTACTTC
TRBV28	-	-	TRBJ2-5	CASSLPRGQETQYF	TGTGCCAGCAGCCTACCAAGGGGTCAAGAGACCCAGTACTTC
TRBV7-9	-	-	TRBJ2-7	CASSFGGGYEQYF	TGTGCCAGCAGCTTCGGGGGTGGGTACGAGCAGTACTTC
TRBV24-1	-	-	TRBJ2-3	CATSTGISTDTQYF	TGTGCCACCAGTACGGGAATAAGCACAGATACGCAGTATTTT
TRBV15	TRBD1	-	TRBJ1-1	CATSKGQGNTEAFF	TGTGCCACCAGCAAGGGACAGGGGAACACTGAAGCTTTCTTT
TRBV18	TRBD1	few	TRBJ1-2	CASSEQGAQNGYTF	TGTGCCAGCTCGGAACAGGGGGCGCAGAATGGCTACACCTTC
TRBV7-9	TRBD1	-	TRBJ1-5	CASSSGQESSNQPQHF	TGTGCCAGCAGCTCTGGACAGGAGAGTAGCAATCAGCCCCAGCATTTT
TRBV9	-	-	TRBJ2-1	CASSVESQNNEQFF	TGTGCCAGCAGCGTAGAGTCACAAAACAATGAGCAGTTCTTC
TRBV6-5	-	-	TRBJ1-1	CASIFSGTEAFF	TGTGCCAGCATCTTCTCGGGGACTGAAGCTTTCTTT
TRBV25-1	TRBD1	once	TRBJ1-3	CASSEPGTGPSGNTIYF	TGTGCCAGCAGTGAACCCGGGACAGGGCCCTCTGGAAACACCATATATTTT
TRBV18	-	-	TRBJ2-7	CASSPPVGPGYEQYF	TGTGCCAGCTCACCACCGGTCGGCCCGGGGTACGAGCAGTACTTC
TRBV18	TRBD2	-	TRBJ2-7	CASSLGRGGEQYF	TGTGCCAGCTCACTCGGGCGGGGGGGCGAGCAGTACTTC
TRBV18	-	-	TRBJ2-7	CASSPALAITYEQYF	TGTGCCAGCTCACCCGCCCTAGCGATAACCTACGAGCAGTACTTC
TRBV7-9	-	-	TRBJ2-1	CASRGVPTYNEQFF	TGTGCCAGCAGAGGGGTTCCTACCTACAATGAGCAGTTCTTC
TRBV2	-	-	TRBJ1-2	CASSELSWGYTF	TGTGCCAGCAGTGAATTAAGCTGGGGCTACACCTTC
TRBV7-8	-	-	TRBJ1-5	CASSYRLAQPQHF	TGTGCCAGCAGCTACAGGTTGGCCCAGCCCCAGCATTTT
TRBV3-1/TRBV3-2	-	-	TRBJ2-1	CASSHGQRPYNEQFF	TGTGCCAGCAGCCACGGACAACGACCCTACAATGAGCAGTTCTTC
TRBV7-9	-	-	TRBJ2-3	CASSLGQGTDTQYF	TGTGCCAGCAGCTTAGGACAGGGCACAGATACGCAGTATTTT
TRBV25-1	-	once	TRBJ1-6	CASSEPTDNSPLHF	TGTGCCAGCAGTGAACCGACAGATAATTCACCCCTCCACTTT
TRBV21-1	-	once	TRBJ2-1	CASSNGPRKLSYNEQFF	TGTGCCAGCAGCAATGGTCCGCGAAAACTTTCCTACAATGAGCAGTTCTTC
TRBV7-9	-	once	TRBJ2-5	CASSPWIASETQYF	TGTGCCAGCAGCCCGTGGATAGCATCGGAGACCCAGTACTTC
TRBV7-2	TRBD2	-	TRBJ2-3	CASSLVAAGGTSTDTQYF	TGTGCCAGCAGCTTAGTCGCGGCGGGGGGGACGTCCACAGATACGCAGTATTTT
TRBV7-9	-	once	TRBJ1-3	CASSGAGPGVAIYF	TGTGCCAGCAGCGGCGCGGGGCCCGGGGTCGCCATATATTTT
TRBV29-1	-	-	TRBJ1-2	CSVAGSAAPHYGYTF	TGCAGCGTTGCGGGTTCGGCAGCCCCACACTATGGCTACACCTTC
TRBV27	-	-	TRBJ1-4	CASSFTGMNEKLFF	TGTGCCAGCAGTTTTACCGGGATGAATGAAAAACTGTTTTTT
TRBV7-2	TRBD2	-	TRBJ2-1	CASSLVRTSNEQFF	TGTGCCAGCAGCTTAGTGAGGACTAGCAATGAGCAGTTCTTC
TRBV10-2	TRBD1	-	TRBJ2-7	CASRDRGYEQYF	TGCGCCAGCCGGGACAGGGGGTACGAGCAGTACTTC
TRBV7-9	TRBD1	-	TRBJ1-2	CASSGRTGYGYTF	TGTGCCAGCAGCGGACGGACAGGGTATGGCTACACCTTC
TRBV2	TRBD1	-	TRBJ2-2	CASKPPTGGFAGELFF	TGTGCCAGCAAGCCCCCGACAGGGGGCTTTGCCGGGGAGCTGTTTTTT
TRBV29-1	-	-	TRBJ1-2	CSVSRITQYGYTF	TGCAGCGTTTCGAGGATTACACAATATGGCTACACCTTC
TRBV7-9	TRBD1	few	TRBJ1-3	CASSRTGTVKSGNTIYF	TGTGCCAGCAGCCGCACAGGGACAGTCAAGTCTGGAAACACCATATATTTT
TRBV5-1	-	-	TRBJ2-7	CASSFETGGPYEQYF	TGCGCCAGCAGCTTTGAGACAGGCGGCCCCTACGAGCAGTACTTC
TRBV27	-	-	TRBJ2-5	CASSLFTGGPQETQYF	TGTGCCAGCAGTTTATTTACCGGGGGGCCCCAAGAGACCCAGTACTTC
TRBV5-4	TRBD2	few	TRBJ2-1	CASSLVAGTSPYNEQFF	TGTGCCAGCAGCTTGGTAGCCGGGACTAGCCCGTACAATGAGCAGTTCTTC
TRBV5-6	-	few	TRBJ2-7	CASSSYRVRVGEQYF	TGTGCCAGCAGCTCATACAGGGTGAGGGTCGGCGAGCAGTACTTC
TRBV19	-	-	TRBJ1-5	CASREWGGNQPQHF	TGTGCCAGTCGTGAATGGGGAGGCAATCAGCCCCAGCATTTT
TRBV7-9	TRBD2	-	TRBJ2-5	CASSLATSGSGKETQYF	TGTGCCAGCAGCTTAGCGACTAGCGGGAGTGGGAAAGAGACCCAGTACTTC
TRBV27	-	-	TRBJ2-1	CASSTTYNEQFF	TGTGCCAGCAGCACTACATACAATGAGCAGTTCTTC
TRBV5-1	TRBD1	few	TRBJ1-5	CASSSGTENQPQHF	TGCGCCAGCAGCTCCGGGACAGAGAATCAGCCCCAGCATTTT
TRBV5-3	-	-	TRBJ2-5	CARSYSRGGETQYF	TGTGCCAGATCCTACTCGCGGGGCGGGGAGACCCAGTACTTC
TRBV11-3	TRBD2	-	TRBJ2-4	CASSLLAGAGAKNIQYF	TGTGCCAGCAGCCTTCTAGCGGGAGCAGGAGCCAAAAACATTCAGTACTTC
TRBV15	TRBD2	-	TRBJ2-3	CATSREGLAGGPRDTQYF	TGTGCCACCAGCAGAGAGGGACTAGCGGGAGGGCCGAGAGATACGCAGTATTTT
TRBV5-5	TRBD2	-	TRBJ2-2	CASSPLAGDTGELFF	TGTGCCAGCAGTCCATTAGCGGGGGATACCGGGGAGCTGTTTTTT
TRBV18	TRBD1	-	TRBJ1-2	CASSHGTGPDYGYTF	TGTGCCAGCTCACATGGGACAGGGCCGGACTATGGCTACACCTTC
TRBV3-1/TRBV3-2	-	once	TRBJ1-6	CASSQERAYYNSPLHF	TGTGCCAGCAGCCAAGAGAGGGCTTACTATAATTCACCCCTCCACTTT
TRBV18	-	-	TRBJ1-4	CASSTRVATNEKLFF	TGTGCCAGCTCAACCAGGGTTGCAACTAATGAAAAACTGTTTTTT